The T cell receptor beta chain described here comes from a study of blood T cell repertoires in COVID-19. Overall study: Sample material is recorded as cDNA or gDNA derived from T cells, B-cell-depleted T cells, or PBMCs.

As processed by the authors: The authors estimated nucleated cell counts from reference gene primer amplification. Assay used: immunoSEQ multiplex PCR; TCRdb lists only in-frame clones, some missing. The V and J calls and the clone size are those of that table, but D and trimming were determined from the DNA. The repertoire holds roughly 170,000 clones, with 88% as singletons. The CDR3 is made up of 15 amino acids. V lost 4 bases and J 0 bases, leaving 13 bases between the germline ends. Looked up from germline, CDR1 is SGHDT and CDR2 is YYEEEE. J is TRBJ1-1 and V is TRBV5-6; TRBD1 might be the D (6 bases). The clonotype was recovered from a man between 60 and 70 years old with acute or convalescent COVID-19. Sequenced sample: peripheral blood. The CDR3 sequence: CASSAWTVLNTEAFF. The CDR3, as DNA: TGTGCCAGCAGCGCGTGGACAGTCTTGAACACTGAAGCTTTCTTT. The full variable domain, with the rest looked up from reference TRBV5-6 and TRBJ1-1, is DAGVTQSPTHLIKTRGQQVTLRCSPKSGHDTVSWYQQALGQGPQFIFQYYEEEERQRGNFPDRFSGHQFPNYSSELNVNALLLGDSALYLCASSAWTVLNTEAFFGQGTRLTVV.